The 24 T cell receptor beta chains below come from one sample, sequenced in a study of identical twins. TCRdb fed the 5' RACE reads into MiXCR, producing one record per CDR3 protein. The sample has roughly 770,000 distinct CDR3 sequences; 15% to 20% are singletons. The same sample was also used in a study of T cells expressing NK-cell markers.

Sequencing was performed on PBMCs. The origin of the receptors is a woman aged 18-29 years in good health.

The chain combines TRBV20-1 with TRBJ2-7; 9 bases line up with TRBD2. V shed 3 bases and J 4 bases; nucleotides not matched to a gene: 10. Germline V lookup: CDR1 DFQATT, CDR2 SNEGSKA (reference sequence). The CDR3 sequence is 15 residues long. The CDR3 DNA follows: TGCAGTGCTAGGTCTTCTAGCGGGATAAATTACGAGCAGTACTTC. This translates into CSARSSSGINYEQYF.

J is TRBJ1-1 and V is TRBV5-1, with D unclear. This CDR3 contains 14 residues. The V end was cut by 0 bases, the J end by 4 bases, with 10 bases between. CDR1 is SGHRS and CDR2 is YFSETQ in the germline V gene. CDR3 amino acids: CASSLELDGTEAFF. The CDR3 nucleotides read TGCGCCAGCAGCTTGGAACTAGATGGCACTGAAGCTTTCTTT. The full variable domain, in which reference TRBV5-1 and TRBJ1-1 provide the parts outside the CDR3, is KAGVTQTPRYLIKTRGQQVTLSCSPISGHRSVSWYQQTPGQGLQFLFEYFSETQRNKGNFPGRFSGRQFSNSRSEMNVSTLELGDSALYLCASSLELDGTEAFFGQGTRLTVV.

The V and J genes are TRBV29-1 and TRBJ2-7; 12 bases align to TRBD1. J was trimmed by 5 bases and V by 7 bases; bases with no gene match: 6. CDR3 length equals 13 residues. Germline V lookup: CDR1 SQVTM, CDR2 ANQGSEA. CDR3 sequence reads: CSATGQGAHEQYF. CDR3 nucleotide sequence: TGCAGCGCTACGGGACAGGGGGCCCACGAGCAGTACTTC.

V usage is TRBV20-1 and J usage is TRBJ2-3; D might be TRBD2 (6 bases). Trimming removed 6 bases from V and 6 bases from J, with 13 bases in between. CDR1 is DFQATT, CDR2 SNEGSKA, per germline (reference sequence). The CDR3 length is 12 residues. For the CDR3, the DNA is TGCAGTGCGGGCCGGGAGTTGGATACGCAGTATTTT. Translating it yields CSAGRELDTQYF.

CDR3 sequence reads: CASSYGSGINEQFF. The CDR3 nucleotides are TGTGCCAGCAGTTACGGATCGGGGATAAATGAGCAGTTCTTC. The chain is built from TRBV6-5 and TRBJ2-1; TRBD2 is a possible D gene (5 bases). Germline V lookup: CDR1 MNHEY, CDR2 SVGAGI. The germline V and J ends were trimmed by 2 bases and 7 bases, with 12 bases remaining between them. The CDR3 extends over 14 amino acids.

This clonotype has just a few counts. The J gene is TRBJ2-3, the V gene TRBV20-1; the D is unclear. From germline, CDR1 is DFQATT and CDR2 SNEGSKA (reference sequence). The V end lost 3 bases, the J end lost 3 bases, and 13 bases lay between the germline ends. This CDR3 has 14 amino acids. The CDR3 protein is CSASARVKTDTQYF. The CDR3 nucleotides read TGCAGTGCTAGTGCCCGAGTAAAGACAGATACGCAGTATTTT.

This clonotype was seen only a few times. Written as DNA, the CDR3 is TGTGCCATCAGCGGGCAGGTGGTTGGGGGCTACACCTTC. Amino acid sequence: CAISGQVVGGYTF. The genes are TRBV10-3 and TRBJ1-2; no firm D call. There are 13 residues in the CDR3. From germline, CDR1 is ENHRY and CDR2 SYGVKD. V lost 6 bases to trimming and J lost 8 bases, with 16 bases between them.

The genes are TRBV29-1 and TRBJ2-7; 10 nucleotides align to TRBD1. This CDR3 spans 17 amino acids. CDR1 SQVTM and CDR2 ANQGSEA come from the germline V gene. V shed 8 bases and J 0 bases; nucleotides not matched to a gene: 16. This CDR3 reads CSPGGTGEPPSSYEQYF. Written as DNA, the CDR3 is TGCAGCCCAGGGGGGACAGGGGAACCCCCGAGCTCCTACGAGCAGTACTTC.

The chain recombines TRBV2 with TRBJ1-1; D call uncertain. The germline gives CDR1 SNHLY, CDR2 FYNNEI. The CDR3 spans 15 residues. Trimming took off 3 bases at V and 1 base at J, with 12 bases between the two ends. The CDR3 sequence: CASSDPLSSNTEAFF. CDR3 DNA: TGTGCCAGCAGTGATCCCCTGAGCTCGAACACTGAAGCTTTCTTT.

V usage is TRBV4-3 and J usage is TRBJ2-7; 8 positions agree with TRBD1. Germline CDR1 and CDR2: LGHNA and YSLEER. The CDR3 is made up of 15 amino acids. J was trimmed by 3 bases and V by 2 bases; bases with no gene match: 6. The CDR3 sequence is CASSQLGTGLYEQYF. The CDR3 bases are TGCGCCAGCAGCCAATTGGGGACAGGACTCTACGAGCAGTACTTC.

The rearrangement links TRBV12-3 or TRBV12-4 to TRBJ1-6; no definite D call. The CDR3 sequence is 17 residues long. Trimming removed 3 bases from V and 0 bases from J, with 12 bases in between. The CDR3: CASSFGLQSSYNSPLHF. The CDR3 region has the DNA TGTGCCAGCAGTTTCGGTCTGCAGAGCTCCTATAATTCACCCCTCCACTTT.

In its sample, this clonotype was seen many times. The CDR3: CASSFGQGGYEQYF. For the CDR3, the DNA is TGTGCCAGCAGCTTTGGACAGGGGGGATACGAGCAGTACTTC. The chain couples TRBV27 to TRBJ2-7; 10 bases are shared with TRBD1. V shed 6 bases, J shed 4 bases, and the junction held 6 bases outside the gene matches. This CDR3 contains 14 residues. In germline, CDR1 is MNHEY, CDR2 SMNVEV (reference sequence).

This chain joins TRBV5-1 and TRBJ1-2; D possibly corresponds to TRBD1 (5 bases). Deletions cut 3 bases from V and 4 bases from J, with 16 bases between. There are 15 residues in the CDR3. Germline V CDR1 and CDR2: SGHRS, YFSETQ. The CDR3 sequence is CASSSGTDPLYGYTF. CDR3 in DNA: TGCGCCAGCAGCTCCGGGACGGATCCCCTCTATGGCTACACCTTC. The variable domain in full, with the rest retrieved from reference TRBV5-1 and TRBJ1-2, is KAGVTQTPRYLIKTRGQQVTLSCSPISGHRSVSWYQQTPGQGLQFLFEYFSETQRNKGNFPGRFSGRQFSNSRSEMNVSTLELGDSALYLCASSSGTDPLYGYTFGSGTRLTVV.

The sample holds a few counts of this clonotype. The chain combines TRBV9 with TRBJ1-1; D is possibly TRBD1 (5 bases). Germline lookup yields CDR1 SGDLS and CDR2 YYNGEE. V dropped 4 bases and J dropped 0 bases, with 10 bases sitting between them. CDR3 length: 14 amino acids. In DNA form, the CDR3 reads TGTGCCAGCAGCTCCTTGGGGGTGAACACTGAAGCTTTCTTT. It is translated as CASSSLGVNTEAFF.

This clonotype was found many times. V and J are TRBV12-3 or TRBV12-4 and TRBJ1-6; the match to TRBD1 covers 8 bases. The CDR3 spans 13 residues. V trimming: 5 bases; J trimming: 6 bases; junction bases outside the gene matches: 0. CDR3 sequence (DNA): TGTGCCAGCAGTGACAGGGGTAATTCACCCCTCCACTTT. Its protein product is CASSDRGNSPLHF.

This clonotype was seen more than once but under ten times. The chain couples TRBV7-9 to TRBJ1-1; 8 bases are a match to TRBD1. The CDR3 is 15 amino acids. Germline CDR1 SEHNR, CDR2 FQNEAQ (reference sequence). Trimming at V came to 8 bases and at J to 3 bases, leaving 11 bases not matched to a gene. The chain's CDR3 is CASGILGQGYTEAFF. The DNA for the CDR3 is TGTGCCAGCGGAATTCTTGGACAGGGCTACACTGAAGCTTTCTTT.

Only a few counts were recorded for this clonotype. The V call is TRBV6-2 or TRBV6-3, the J call TRBJ2-1, with 8 bases aligning to TRBD2. Looked up from germline, CDR1 is MNHEY and CDR2 is SVGEGT. This CDR3 region has 12 residues. J lost 4 bases, V lost 8 bases, and 1 base had no gene match. The CDR3 is CASGTRYNEQFF. CDR3 nucleotide sequence: TGTGCCAGCGGGACTAGGTACAATGAGCAGTTCTTC.

The count of this clonotype is one. The chain has TRBV15 and TRBJ2-6; no reliable D call. The germline V gene has CDR1 LNHNV and CDR2 YYDKDF (reference sequence). Trimming removed 1 base at V and 4 bases at J, with 5 bases between. The CDR3 is 14 amino acids. This CDR3 is CATSRVRGANVLTF. CDR3 coding DNA: TGTGCCACCAGCAGAGTCCGAGGGGCCAACGTCCTGACTTTC.

This clonotype was seen more than once but under ten times. The rearrangement links TRBV6-1 to TRBJ2-1; tentatively, D is TRBD1 (5 bases). Trimming left V 10 bases short and J 0 bases short, with 16 bases between. Germline CDR1 reads MNHNS; CDR2 reads SASEGT. The CDR3 has 15 amino acids. The CDR3 is CATLGAASSYNEQFF. Here the CDR3 DNA reads TGTGCCACCCTAGGGGCGGCGAGCTCCTACAATGAGCAGTTCTTC.

This clonotype was counted only a few times. The V call is TRBV24-1, the J call TRBJ1-2; D ambiguous. The ends were cut back, 4 bases at V and 7 bases at J, with 9 bases in the middle. Germline CDR1 and CDR2: KGHDR and SFDVKD. There are 12 residues in the CDR3. CDR3 sequence: CATSDQTSGYTF. In nucleotides, the CDR3 is TGTGCCACCAGTGACCAAACGAGTGGCTACACCTTC.

This clonotype showed up just a few times. The J gene is TRBJ2-6, the V gene TRBV3-1; D is undetermined. Germline values: CDR1 LGHDT, CDR2 YNNKEL (reference sequence). The ends were cut back, 1 base at V and 5 bases at J, with 6 bases in the middle. This CDR3 is 14 amino acids long. CDR3 nucleotide sequence: TGTGCCAGCAGCCAAGGGACGTGGGCCAACGTCCTGACTTTC. As protein: CASSQGTWANVLTF.

Only a few counts were recorded for this clonotype. The chain is built from TRBV2 and TRBJ2-7, with 11 positions matching TRBD2. V trimming: 9 bases; J trimming: 4 bases; junction bases outside the gene matches: 17. This CDR3 spans 17 amino acids. From germline, CDR1 is SNHLY and CDR2 FYNNEI. CDR3 DNA sequence: TGTGCCAGGAGGGTTGGAGACATTACTAGCGGGGGTTACGAGCAGTACTTC. Residues: CARRVGDITSGGYEQYF.

The chain combines TRBV19 with TRBJ2-2; 8 bases line up with TRBD1. The CDR3 is 18 residues long. Germline lookup yields CDR1 LNHDA and CDR2 SQIVND (reference sequence). V lost 8 bases to trimming and J lost 2 bases; unmatched junction nucleotides: 16. CDR3 protein: CASRLHGQGNTNTGELFF. The CDR3 DNA follows: TGTGCCAGTCGGCTCCATGGACAGGGCAATACCAACACCGGGGAGCTGTTTTTT.

This clonotype was recorded a few times. The rearrangement links TRBV7-3 to TRBJ1-5; D is unresolved. In germline, CDR1 is SGHTA, CDR2 FQGTGA. Between the trimmed V and J ends, which lost 3 bases and 3 bases, there was a span of 12 bases. The CDR3 is made up of 15 amino acids. The DNA of the CDR3 is TGTGCCAGCAGCTTCATCGGAGCATACAATCAGCCCCAGCATTTT. Its protein is CASSFIGAYNQPQHF.